Listed here are 25 T cell receptor beta chains from one sample, sequenced in a study of PD-1 blockade in classical Hodgkin lymphoma. Every patient relapsed after autologous stem cell transplantation, and brentuximab vedotin exposure varied. Sequenced by immunoSEQ multiplex PCR; TCRdb stores in-frame clones only, minus some. Here the sample spans tens of thousands of clones, about nine tenths being singletons. The starting material was peripheral blood mononuclear cells (PBMCs), obtained at baseline. The receptors originated from a human donor with classical Hodgkin lymphoma.

This chain uses TRBV6-5 with TRBJ2-1; D not certain. The CDR3 is 13 amino acids. The V gene's germline CDR1 is MNHEY and CDR2 SVGAGI. Trimming pared 4 bases from V and 12 bases from J, leaving 16 bases between. DNA of the CDR3: TGTGCCAGCAGTTTAAGTTACGGATCACGGCAGTTCTTC. Translation: CASSLSYGSRQFF.

This CDR3 is CASSLTEQETQYF. The CDR3 DNA follows: TGTGCCAGCAGTTTAACGGAGCAAGAGACCCAGTACTTC. This chain connects TRBV28 to TRBJ2-5; no clear D. Germline CDR1 and CDR2: MDHEN and SYDVKM. V was pared by 2 bases and J by 2 bases, with 6 bases between. CDR3 length: 13 amino acids.

The gene calls are TRBV25-1 and TRBJ2-5; 9 nucleotides agree with TRBD2. The CDR3 spans 16 residues. The germline V gene has CDR1 MGHDK and CDR2 SYGVNS. V was pared by 3 bases and J by 5 bases, with 10 bases of the junction left unmatched. The CDR3 DNA reads TGTGCCAGCAGTGACCCGATAGCGGGAGCCCTTGAGACCCAGTACTTC. Protein product: CASSDPIAGALETQYF.

The chain joins TRBV5-1 to TRBJ2-1; TRBD1 matches 7 bases. The CDR3 spans 14 residues. CDR1 and CDR2 (germline): SGHRS, YFSETQ. The ends lost 3 bases at V and 1 base at J; junction bases unmatched: 1. Written as DNA, the CDR3 is TGCGCCAGCAGCTCGGGACAGTCCTACAATGAGCAGTTCTTC. This encodes CASSSGQSYNEQFF.

This chain joins TRBV10-1 and TRBJ2-1; maybe TRBD2 (5 bases). The V end was cut by 7 bases, the J end by 10 bases, with 26 bases between. CDR1 is WNHNN, CDR2 SYGVQD, per germline (reference sequence). The CDR3 contains 16 residues. The chain's CDR3 is CASTLTPLGRAREQFF. The CDR3 region has the DNA TGCGCCAGCACCCTCACCCCACTAGGAAGGGCTCGGGAGCAGTTCTTC.

The gene calls are TRBV4-1 and TRBJ1-5, with D maybe TRBD1 (5 bases). This CDR3 has 13 amino acids. CDR1 is MGHRA and CDR2 is YSYEKL in the germline V gene. Trimming took off 4 bases at V and 5 bases at J, with 9 bases between the two ends. The CDR3 DNA sequence: TGCGCCAGCAGCCTGAGGGGAGATCAGCCCCAGCATTTT. Translated, it gives CASSLRGDQPQHF.

V and J are TRBV27 and TRBJ1-1; D remains ambiguous. Between the trimmed V and J ends, which lost 7 bases and 1 base, there was a span of 10 bases. The CDR3 contains 13 residues. Germline V gene sequence: CDR1 MNHEY, CDR2 SMNVEV (reference sequence). Here the CDR3 DNA reads TGTGCCAGCACACGAGACCCGAACACTGAAGCTTTCTTT. It codes for CASTRDPNTEAFF.

The chain uses TRBV6-5 and TRBJ1-1; 11 bases align to TRBD1. CDR1 MNHEY and CDR2 SVGAGI come from the germline V gene. Germline trimming cut 0 bases from V and 3 bases from J; bases unmatched to any gene: 0. The CDR3 totals 15 residues. The chain's CDR3 is CASSYSGQGDTEAFF. For the CDR3, the DNA is TGTGCCAGCAGTTACTCGGGACAGGGGGACACTGAAGCTTTCTTT.

V is TRBV5-1 and J is TRBJ1-2, with D unclear. Deletions cut 3 bases from V and 5 bases from J, with 14 bases between. CDR1 is SGHRS, CDR2 YFSETQ, per germline. The length of the CDR3 is 14 residues. CDR3 loop: CASSSGTTGYGYTF. CDR3 DNA sequence: TGCGCCAGCAGCTCCGGAACTACGGGATATGGCTACACCTTC.

V and J are TRBV4-1 and TRBJ2-7; 12 positions agree with TRBD1. The CDR3 has 15 residues. V was clipped by 2 bases and J by 6 bases; unmatched bases: 5. The germline V gene encodes CDR1 MGHRA and CDR2 YSYEKL. In DNA, the CDR3 is TGCGCCAGCAGCCAATGGGGGACAGGGGGCGGCGAGCAGTACTTC. Its protein product is CASSQWGTGGGEQYF.

V usage is TRBV6-1 and J usage is TRBJ1-3, with TRBD1 identical over 7 bases. The V gene end was trimmed by 1 base and the J gene end by 0 bases; junction bases not matched to a gene: 3. CDR1 and CDR2 from the germline V gene are MNHNS and SASEGT. This CDR3 region has 16 residues. CDR3: CASSEGDRISGNTIYF. CDR3 nucleotides: TGTGCCAGCAGTGAAGGGGACAGAATCTCTGGAAACACCATATATTTT.

The chain joins TRBV29-1 to TRBJ1-1; D gene ambiguous. This CDR3 spans 13 amino acids. Between the trimmed V and J ends, which lost 3 bases and 5 bases, there was a span of 13 bases. From germline, CDR1 is SQVTM and CDR2 ANQGSEA. The CDR3 loop is CSVDGNPGTEAFF. In DNA form, the CDR3 reads TGCAGCGTTGATGGCAACCCGGGGACTGAAGCTTTCTTT.

The chain links TRBV19 to TRBJ1-5, with 9 bases aligning to TRBD1. The germline V gene encodes CDR1 LNHDA and CDR2 SQIVND (reference sequence). The CDR3 runs to 15 residues. With 6 bases clipped from V and 2 bases from J, the junction kept 5 bases outside the gene matches. The CDR3 bases are TGTGCCAGTAGAGCGGACAGGGGTGGCAATCAGCCCCAGCATTTT. This codes for CASRADRGGNQPQHF.

V and J are TRBV28 and TRBJ2-1; 9 nucleotides align to TRBD1. The CDR3 consists of 13 residues. Trimming at V came to 7 bases and at J to 7 bases, leaving 5 bases not matched to a gene. Germline CDR1 MDHEN, CDR2 SYDVKM. The CDR3: CASKPGQGNEQFF. Here the CDR3 DNA reads TGTGCCAGCAAGCCCGGACAGGGGAATGAGCAGTTCTTC.

This chain links TRBV4-3 with TRBJ2-1; D might be TRBD1 (6 bases). With 0 bases removed from V and 3 bases from J, the gap between germline ends came to 15 bases. The germline gives CDR1 LGHNA, CDR2 YSLEER. The CDR3 covers 17 residues. The CDR3 sequence: CASSQDRTTGLYNEQFF. The CDR3 nucleotides are TGCGCCAGCAGCCAAGATCGAACGACAGGCCTCTACAATGAGCAGTTCTTC.

The chain joins TRBV7-9 to TRBJ2-7, with a weak D call TRBD1 (5 bases). CDR3 length equals 15 residues. Germline V gene data show CDR1 as SEHNR and CDR2 as FQNEAQ (reference sequence). V was cut by 5 bases and J by 1 base, with 15 bases left in between. The CDR3 sequence is CASSPRQSNSYEQYF. CDR3 sequence (DNA): TGTGCCAGCAGCCCCCGACAGTCCAATTCCTACGAGCAGTACTTC.

The rearrangement links TRBV2 to TRBJ1-1; TRBD1 might be the D (6 bases). Germline loops: CDR1 SNHLY, CDR2 FYNNEI. The ends were cut back, 1 base at V and 1 base at J, with 19 bases in the middle. The CDR3 covers 18 residues. The CDR3 bases are TGTGCCAGCAGTGAAGACGTCCCACGAATAGGGGGGAACACTGAAGCTTTCTTT. This gives the protein CASSEDVPRIGGNTEAFF.

V usage is TRBV7-9 and J usage is TRBJ2-7, with D possibly matching TRBD2 (6 bases). From germline, CDR1 is SEHNR and CDR2 FQNEAQ (reference sequence). The CDR3 is made up of 15 amino acids. V lost 8 bases and J lost 0, with 17 bases in between. Here the CDR3 reads CASSSEGWSSYEQYF. The CDR3 DNA sequence: TGTGCCAGCTCATCGGAGGGGTGGTCCTCCTACGAGCAGTACTTC.

The CDR3 loop is CASSPSVAGNTGELFF. The CDR3 DNA sequence: TGTGCCAGCTCCCCCAGCGTAGCGGGAAACACCGGGGAGCTGTTTTTT. This rearrangement joins TRBV27 to TRBJ2-2; 8 nucleotides line up with TRBD2. Trimming at V came to 8 bases and at J to 2 bases, leaving 10 bases not matched to a gene. This CDR3 contains 16 residues. Germline CDR1 reads MNHEY; CDR2 reads SMNVEV (reference sequence).

The rearrangement links TRBV28 to TRBJ2-7; TRBD2 agrees at 7 bases. The CDR3 is 14 residues long. CDR1 is MDHEN and CDR2 is SYDVKM in the germline V gene. Unmatched junction bases numbered 8, after V lost 3 bases and J lost 6 bases. In DNA form, the CDR3 reads TGTGCCAGCAGTTTTTTGGGGGGGTCTGGCGAGCAGTACTTC. This codes for CASSFLGGSGEQYF.

This chain links TRBV28 with TRBJ2-7; TRBD1 aligns across 7 bases. Trimming cost V 7 bases and J 9 bases; bases outside gene matches: 15. CDR1 and CDR2 from the germline V gene are MDHEN and SYDVKM. CDR3 length: 14 residues. The CDR3, as DNA: TGTGCCAGCACTAGGGACAGCGAAACTCTAGCGCAGTACTTC. Protein product: CASTRDSETLAQYF.

Of note for this clone: One end of the junction fails to match germline, which may point to a read error. DNA of the CDR3: TGTGCCAGCAGTCAAGCCGGGACAGGGAACACAGATACGCAGTATTTT. Its translation is CASSQAGTGNTDTQYF. This chain links TRBV6-1 with TRBJ2-3, with 9 nucleotides matching TRBD1. Per germline, CDR1 MNHNS and CDR2 SASEGT. The CDR3 length is 16 residues.

Only a few counts were recorded for this clone. The rearrangement links TRBV7-9 to TRBJ1-1, with D uncertain. This CDR3 has 14 amino acids. With 0 bases removed from V and 7 bases from J, the gap between germline ends came to 12 bases. CDR1 and CDR2 from the germline V gene are SEHNR and FQNEAQ (reference sequence). The CDR3 DNA reads as TGTGCCAGCAGCTTAGCGGCAGAGGAGGGTGAAGCTTTCTTT. This encodes CASSLAAEEGEAFF.

This clone was detected only a few times. Other nucleotide sequences in the sample specify the same CDR3. This chain links TRBV28 with TRBJ1-1; D is perhaps TRBD1 (5 bases). The CDR3 consists of 13 residues. Per germline, CDR1 MDHEN and CDR2 SYDVKM. V was cut by 3 bases and J by 0 bases, with 5 bases left in between. CDR3 amino acids: CASSLGLNTEAFF. The CDR3 DNA follows: TGTGCCAGCAGTTTGGGGCTGAACACTGAAGCTTTCTTT.

The genes are TRBV6-1 and TRBJ1-3; D call uncertain. Trimming removed 4 bases from V and 0 bases from J, with 7 bases in between. The germline V gene encodes CDR1 MNHNS and CDR2 SASEGT. This CDR3 region has 14 residues. This CDR3 reads CASSVQNSGNTIYF. CDR3 nucleotides: TGTGCCAGCAGTGTACAGAACTCTGGAAACACCATATATTTT.